The clone carrying this T cell receptor beta chain showed up just a few times. Its target is not known. PCR involved 60 Vbeta and 13 Jbeta primers. The protocol was immunoSEQ multiplex PCR, while the TCRdb copy is restricted to in-frame clones and leaves out a portion. The sample consists of 90,000 to 100,000 clones, roughly three fifths of them appearing once. This sample was included in a study of cytomegalovirus exposure and HLA in healthy donors. General study findings and limits: According to reports, the classifier identified cytomegalovirus status with high specificity and sensitivity. Researchers counted around 180 TCR beta chains as cytomegalovirus-associated.

The sequence was collected from a man aged 30-40 years in good health and CMV-seronegative. Material for sequencing was PBMCs.

The CDR3: CASSQARPGTNEKLFF. Written as DNA, the CDR3 is TGTGCCAGCAGCCAAGCCCGACCGGGGACTAATGAAAAACTGTTTTTT. The chain is built from TRBV14 and TRBJ1-4, with D unresolved. The CDR3 sequence is 16 residues long. Germline CDR1 and CDR2: SGHDN and FVKESK. The V end was cut by 1 base, the J end by 2 bases, with 11 bases between.